In this sample, the clone carrying this T cell receptor (beta chain) turned up a few times. The target antigen is unknown. These data are taken from a study of response to subunit inactivated influenza vaccine. From the RT-PCR reads, TCRdb called clonotypes with MiXCR, one entry per CDR3 protein. Seen here are about 500,000 distinct CDR3 sequences, approximately 16% observed once, and the top ten hold 3% to 3.5%. Study-wide results and caveats: The authors suggested that every seasonal influenza vaccination recruits few new T cells.

The sample here was CD4+ T cells sorted from PBMCs, taken roughly 24 months after vaccination. This clonotype was obtained from a man between 45 and 75 years old who received an inactivated influenza vaccine.

The CDR3 DNA follows: TGTGCCAGCAGCTCCTCCGGGCAGCCTTCCTTAAACACCATATATTTT. Translating gives CASSSSGQPSLNTIYF. The chain couples TRBV6-5 to TRBJ1-3; D not resolved. The CDR3 is 16 residues long. Trimming shortened V by 6 bases and J by 6 bases, and 21 bases separated the two germline ends. Germline CDR1 reads MNHEY; CDR2 reads SVGAGI.